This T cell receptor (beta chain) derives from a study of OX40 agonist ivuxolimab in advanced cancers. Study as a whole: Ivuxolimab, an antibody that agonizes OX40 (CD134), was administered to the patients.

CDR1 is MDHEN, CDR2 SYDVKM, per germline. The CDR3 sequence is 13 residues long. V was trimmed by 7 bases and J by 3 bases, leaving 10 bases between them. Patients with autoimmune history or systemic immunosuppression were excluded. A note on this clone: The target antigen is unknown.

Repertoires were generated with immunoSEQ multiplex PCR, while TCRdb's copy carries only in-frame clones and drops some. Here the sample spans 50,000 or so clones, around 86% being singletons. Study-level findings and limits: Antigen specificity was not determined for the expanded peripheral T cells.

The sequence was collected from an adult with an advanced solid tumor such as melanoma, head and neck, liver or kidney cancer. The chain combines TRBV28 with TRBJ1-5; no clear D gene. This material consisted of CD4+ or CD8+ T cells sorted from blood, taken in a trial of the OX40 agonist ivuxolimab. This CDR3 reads CASKRPVNQPQHF. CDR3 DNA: TGTGCCAGCAAACGGCCAGTCAATCAGCCCCAGCATTTT. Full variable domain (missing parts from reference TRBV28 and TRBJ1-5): DVKVTQSSRYLVKRTGEKVFLECVQDMDHENMFWYRQDPGLGLRLIYFSYDVKMKEKGDIPEGYSVSREKKERFSLILESASTNQTSMYLCASKRPVNQPQHFGDGTRLSIL.